This TCR beta chain was sequenced in a study of PD-1 blockade in mismatch repair-deficient tumors. Findings of the study overall: Tumor-resident clones, often undetectable pretreatment in blood, expanded then contracted after pembrolizumab.

Repertoires were generated with immunoSEQ multiplex PCR, while TCRdb's copy carries only in-frame clones and drops some. The table shows about 110,000 clones, with about three quarters occurring only once. Note on this clone: Antigen: not known.

Sequencing was performed on peripheral blood, taken 60 to 65 weeks after starting pembrolizumab. The clonotype originates from an adult with mismatch repair-deficient cancer.

This chain's CDR3 is CASSLGRQGETGELFF. For the CDR3, the DNA is TGTGCCAGCAGCTTAGGTCGCCAGGGAGAAACCGGGGAGCTGTTTTTT. This rearrangement joins TRBV7-9 to TRBJ2-2; D is perhaps TRBD1 or TRBD2 (5 bases each). Germline CDR1 and CDR2: SEHNR and FQNEAQ (reference sequence). Trimming cost V 1 base and J 5 bases, with 14 bases left between them. The CDR3 is 16 residues long. The full variable domain, in which reference TRBV7-9 and TRBJ2-2 provide the parts outside the CDR3, is DTGVSQNPRHKITKRGQNVTFRCDPISEHNRLYWYRQTLGQGPEFLTYFQNEAQLEKSRLLSDRFSAERPKGSFSTLEIQRTEQGDSAMYLCASSLGRQGETGELFFGEGSRLTVL.